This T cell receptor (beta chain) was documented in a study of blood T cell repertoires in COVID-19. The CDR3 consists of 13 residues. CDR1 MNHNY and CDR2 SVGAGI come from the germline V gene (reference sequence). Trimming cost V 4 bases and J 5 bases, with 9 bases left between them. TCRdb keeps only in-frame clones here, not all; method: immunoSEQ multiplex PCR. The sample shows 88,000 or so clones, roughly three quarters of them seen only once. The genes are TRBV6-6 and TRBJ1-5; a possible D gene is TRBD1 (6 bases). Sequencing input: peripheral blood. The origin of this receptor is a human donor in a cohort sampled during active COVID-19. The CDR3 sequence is CASSSRGYQPQHF. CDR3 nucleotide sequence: TGTGCCAGCAGTTCCAGGGGATATCAGCCCCAGCATTTT.